These T cell receptor beta chains were read from a single sample in a study of T cells in Graves' hyperthyroidism and ophthalmopathy. TCRdb recomputed calls from the multiplex PCR reads with MiXCR, one row per CDR3 protein. The table records 500,000 to 600,000 distinct CDR3 sequences, around 17% of them present only once. The sequencing sample was made of blood. These receptors were obtained from a woman aged 18-29 years with Graves' hyperthyroidism. The CDR3 runs from the conserved cysteine through the conserved F or W. The D gene is left open where the match is weak. Only part of the rows carry a size: once, few, many, or a class if the clone is expanded.

>many|TRBJ2-5|TRBV6-1|TRBD1
TGTGCCAGCAGGGGACAGGGTGAATATTCTATGAAGACCCAGTACTTC
CASRGQGEYSMKTQYF
>NA|TRBJ1-4|TRBV7-2|TRBD1
TGTGCCAGCAGCGTACCTACAGGGGTCGGGGAAAAACTGTTTTTT
CASSVPTGVGEKLFF
>many|TRBJ2-1|TRBV11-2|NA
TGTGCCAGCAGCTTAGATTTAAAAGGCCCCCTCAATGAGCAGTTCTTC
CASSLDLKGPLNEQFF
>many|TRBJ2-7|TRBV20-1|NA
TGCAGTGCTAGCCATCAGGTACCACCCTACGAGCAGTACTTC
CSASHQVPPYEQYF
>NA|TRBJ2-4|TRBV6-1|TRBD2
TGTGCCAGCAGCCCTGGGACTAGCGGGAAGCTAGCCAAAAACATTCAGTACTTC
CASSPGTSGKLAKNIQYF
>many|TRBJ2-3|TRBV5-1|TRBD2
TGCGCCAGCAGCCCTCAAGTTCTAGCGGGAGGGAGGGATACGCAGTATTTT
CASSPQVLAGGRDTQYF
>NA|TRBJ1-5|TRBV6-1|NA
TGTGCCAGCTCCCTCCGGGCCGGTAATCAGCCCCAGCATTTT
CASSLRAGNQPQHF
>NA|TRBJ2-7|TRBV5-1|TRBD1
TGCGCCAGCAGCTTGGCCGCCCCGGACAGGAGCTCCTACGAGCAGTACTTC
CASSLAAPDRSSYEQYF
>many|TRBJ2-5|TRBV12-3/TRBV12-4|TRBD2
TGTGCCAGCAGTTTTACTAGCGGAAGGCAAGAGACCCAGTACTTC
CASSFTSGRQETQYF
>few|TRBJ1-1|TRBV20-1|NA
TGCAGTGCTTTCATGGGGGTAACTGAAGCTTTCTTT
CSAFMGVTEAFF
>NA|TRBJ1-2|TRBV29-1|NA
TGCAGCGTAAACCGGGACACCAGGCGCACCTTC
CSVNRDTRRTF
>NA|TRBJ2-7|TRBV25-1|NA
TGTGCCAGCAGTGGGTCTGACTACTACGAGCAGTACTTC
CASSGSDYYEQYF
>few|TRBJ1-5|TRBV5-6|NA
TGTGCCAGCAGCTTTTGGAACAGTCTGGGCAATCAGCCCCAGCATTTT
CASSFWNSLGNQPQHF
>many|TRBJ2-3|TRBV2|NA
TGTGCCAGCACCGAACGAAACAGGGAGAGAGATACGCAGTATTTT
CASTERNRERDTQYF
>once|TRBJ1-4|TRBV20-1|NA
TGCAGTGCTATTAATCAAGGACGAGTAGAAAAACTGTTTTTT
CSAINQGRVEKLFF
>many|TRBJ2-7|TRBV7-2|NA
TGTGCCAGCAGCTTAACGACCTACGAGCAGTACTTC
CASSLTTYEQYF
>many|TRBJ2-5|TRBV7-3|NA
TGTGCCAGCAGCCCTGCCCCCGGACGTCAAGAGACCCAGTACTTC
CASSPAPGRQETQYF
>few|TRBJ1-2|TRBV30|NA
TGTGCCTGGAGTCGGGGGAGCTATGGCTACACCTTC
CAWSRGSYGYTF
>NA|TRBJ2-1|TRBV5-1|NA
TGCGCCAGCAGCGTAGAAGAAGGTGAGCAGTTCTTC
CASSVEEGEQFF
>NA|TRBJ2-1|TRBV9|NA
TGTGCCAGCAGCGAGGGGGAGTATGAGCAGTTCTTC
CASSEGEYEQFF
>NA|TRBJ1-2|TRBV7-9|NA
TGTGCCAGCAGCGCAATGGGCCTTAACTATGGCTACACCTTC
CASSAMGLNYGYTF
>few|TRBJ2-1|TRBV20-1|TRBD2
TGCAGTGCTAGCGGCGGGAGAGGGAATGAGCAGTTCTTC
CSASGGRGNEQFF
>NA|TRBJ2-3|TRBV4-3|TRBD2
TGCGCCAGCAGTAGACTAGCGGGGATACGCACAGATACGCAGTATTTT
CASSRLAGIRTDTQYF
>many|TRBJ2-7|TRBV28|NA
TGTGCCAGCAGTTTGAAACTAGGGGGGGTTCAGTACTTC
CASSLKLGGVQYF
>many|TRBJ2-7|TRBV30|TRBD1
TGTGCCTGGAGTGTGGGGACAGGGTCGTACGAGCAGTACTTC
CAWSVGTGSYEQYF
>many|TRBJ1-1|TRBV20-1|NA
TGCAGTGCTAGACCCGTTTCCGGGGGTGTGAGGGACACTGAAGCTTTCTTT
CSARPVSGGVRDTEAFF
>NA|TRBJ2-5|TRBV14|TRBD2
TGTGCCAGCAGCCAAGATCCACTAGCGGGAGTCCGCGGTCGAGAGACCCAGTACTTC
CASSQDPLAGVRGRETQYF
>many|TRBJ2-3|TRBV20-1|NA
TGCAGTGCTGACCTTCGGGGCGGAATAACCGTCGATACGCAGTATTTT
CSADLRGGITVDTQYF
>few|TRBJ2-7|TRBV6-1|TRBD1
TGTGCCAGCAGTCGCGGACAGGGGGCGGTCCACGAGCAGTACTTC
CASSRGQGAVHEQYF
>NA|TRBJ1-1|TRBV7-6|TRBD1
TGTGCCAGCAGCTCCGGGACAGGGCTCTCTGAAGCTTTCTTT
CASSSGTGLSEAFF
>few|TRBJ2-5|TRBV6-2/TRBV6-3|NA
TGTGCCAGCAGCTACCTGGCTTTCGGGACCGCCGTTGAGGAGACCCAGTACTTC
CASSYLAFGTAVEETQYF
>many|TRBJ2-7|TRBV7-2|NA
TGTGCCAGCAGCTCGGGACATGGAGCCTACGAGCAGTACTTC
CASSSGHGAYEQYF
>many|TRBJ1-2|TRBV19|TRBD1
TGTGCCAGTAGAACAGGGGCGGACTATGGCTACACCTTC
CASRTGADYGYTF
>many|TRBJ2-7|TRBV20-1|NA
TGCAGTGCTAGAGGAAGACTAGTTGGCGAGCAGTACTTC
CSARGRLVGEQYF
>many|TRBJ1-2|TRBV28|NA
TGTGCCAGCAACCGTTTAACTGGGAACTATGGCTACACCTTC
CASNRLTGNYGYTF
>NA|TRBJ1-1|TRBV7-9|TRBD1
TGTGCCAGCAGCCCAGGACAGGGCCCGAACACTGAAGCTTTCTTT
CASSPGQGPNTEAFF
>many|TRBJ2-1|TRBV20-1|NA
TGCACCCCGGACTACTACAATGAGCAGTTCTTC
CTPDYYNEQFF
>many|TRBJ2-5|TRBV12-3/TRBV12-4|TRBD2
TGTGCCAGCAGTTTCATCCCCCGACTAGCGGGGAAACCCCAAGAGACCCAGTACTTC
CASSFIPRLAGKPQETQYF
>NA|TRBJ2-1|TRBV20-1|TRBD2
TGCAGTGCTAGAGATCTAGCGGGGGGGCGGAATGAGCAGTTCTTC
CSARDLAGGRNEQFF
>few|TRBJ1-1|TRBV5-1|NA
TGCGCCAGCAGCAGGGGACAAATAATGAACACTGAAGCTTTCTTT
CASSRGQIMNTEAFF
>NA|TRBJ2-3|TRBV6-4|TRBD2
TGTGCCAGCAGTGAAATAGCGGGGGACACAGATACGCGGTATTTT
CASSEIAGDTDTRYF
>many|TRBJ2-7|TRBV28|NA
TGTGCCAGCAGTTTATTCTACGAGCAGTACTTC
CASSLFYEQYF
>NA|TRBJ1-1|TRBV19|NA
TGTGCCAGTAGGGAGCCCGGACGGAAGAACACTGAAGCTTTCTTT
CASREPGRKNTEAFF
>NA|TRBJ2-3|TRBV27|NA
TGTGCCAGCAGTTTTTTATTCTTCAGGAATGTTAGCACAGATACGCAGTATTTT
CASSFLFFRNVSTDTQYF
>many|TRBJ2-1|TRBV7-9|NA
TGTGCCAGCAGCTTGGAGGACGGTGGGCATGAGCAGTTCTTC
CASSLEDGGHEQFF
>few|TRBJ1-4|TRBV27|NA
TGTGCCAGCAGCTGGACAGTCGATCACGAAAAACTGTTTTTT
CASSWTVDHEKLFF
>once|TRBJ2-7|TRBV9|TRBD1
TGTGCCAGCAGCGTAGCCGGGACAGGGGGCACCGAGCAGTACTTC
CASSVAGTGGTEQYF
>many|TRBJ2-7|TRBV28|NA
TGTGCCAGCAATACACCGGGACGTCGCTCCTACGAGCAGTACTTC
CASNTPGRRSYEQYF
>many|TRBJ2-5|TRBV7-2|TRBD2
TGTGCCAGCAGCCCCAGACTAGCGGGGGGGAAAGAGACCCAGTACTTC
CASSPRLAGGKETQYF
>NA|TRBJ1-5|TRBV19|NA
TGTGCCAGTAGTATAGGCGGGAGTGCGTATAGCAATCAGCCCCAGCATTTT
CASSIGGSAYSNQPQHF